A single sample gave rise to the 32 T cell receptor beta chains below, sequenced in a study of identical twins. TCRdb processed the 5' RACE reads anew with MiXCR; each CDR3 protein has one entry. Counted here are about 220,000 distinct CDR3 sequences, 6.5% to 8.5% occurring once; the ten biggest clones make up about 1.9%. The same data also went into a second study, on yellow fever vaccine responses in identical twins.

Sequenced input: memory (CD45RO+) T cells sorted from blood. The receptors originated from a woman aged 18 to 35 in good health.

This CDR3 reads CASSPRSGFYGYTF. The CDR3 DNA follows: TGTGCCAGCAGTCCGAGATCAGGGTTCTATGGCTACACCTTC. The chain carries TRBV27 and TRBJ1-2, with D possibly TRBD1 on 5 matching bases. Trimming cost V 5 bases and J 4 bases, with 14 bases left between them. Germline CDR1 and CDR2: MNHEY and SMNVEV (reference sequence). The CDR3 contains 14 residues.

CDR3 nucleotide sequence: TGCAGTGCTAGAGATCTAGACAGGGCAATTTACGAGCAGTACTTC. Its protein is CSARDLDRAIYEQYF. The V and J genes are TRBV20-1 and TRBJ2-7, with 7 positions matching TRBD1. The CDR3 runs 15 residues. Germline V CDR1 and CDR2: DFQATT, SNEGSKA (reference sequence). V was pared by 0 bases and J by 4 bases, with 9 bases of the junction left unmatched.

Ten or more counts support this clonotype. The chain carries TRBV3-1 and TRBJ2-1; D gene unclear. Germline loops: CDR1 LGHDT, CDR2 YNNKEL (reference sequence). The CDR3 loop spans 11 amino acids. The V gene lost 3 bases and the J gene lost 13 bases, with 10 bases spanning the gap. The CDR3: CASSHELAQFF. The CDR3, as DNA: TGTGCCAGCAGCCATGAGTTAGCCCAGTTCTTC.

This clonotype was seen more than once but under ten times. The chain combines TRBV12-3 or TRBV12-4 with TRBJ2-3; 8 nucleotides line up with TRBD2. This CDR3 spans 14 amino acids. The J segment lost 8 bases and the V segment lost 2 bases, leaving 6 bases of the junction unmatched. CDR3 nucleotide sequence: TGTGCCAGCAGTTTACGGGGGGCGGGGGGTACGCAGTATTTT. This translates into CASSLRGAGGTQYF.

The J gene is TRBJ2-4, the V gene TRBV18, with TRBD1 as a possible D gene (6 bases). The CDR3 spans 15 residues. Germline V gene lookup returns CDR1 KGHSH and CDR2 LQKENI. Trimming took off 2 bases at V and 0 bases at J, with 8 bases between the two ends. CDR3 bases: TGTGCCAGCTCACCAACAGGGCTAGCCAAAAACATTCAGTACTTC. Protein sequence: CASSPTGLAKNIQYF.

This clonotype was observed once. At one end, the junction sequence differs from germline, possibly due to a read error. The chain uses TRBV6-2 or TRBV6-3 and TRBJ1-1; D remains ambiguous. The CDR3 runs 11 residues. Germline V CDR1 and CDR2: MNHEY, SVGEGT. The CDR3 DNA follows: TGTGCCAGCAACCGACGGACTGAAGATTTCTTT. It codes for CASNRRTEDFF.

This clonotype was seen at least ten times. The chain is built from TRBV27 and TRBJ2-3; D perhaps matches TRBD2 (5 bases). The CDR3 sequence is 15 residues long. Germline CDR1 reads MNHEY; CDR2 reads SMNVEV (reference sequence). V lost 5 bases and J lost 0, with 12 bases in between. In DNA form, the CDR3 reads TGTGCCAGCAGTCGGACTGGGCCTAGCACAGATACGCAGTATTTT. Residues: CASSRTGPSTDTQYF.

This clonotype was seen repeatedly, ten times or more. The V gene is TRBV7-8, the J gene TRBJ2-5; 8 nucleotides align to TRBD2. This CDR3 contains 14 residues. V shed 3 bases and J 2 bases; nucleotides not matched to a gene: 2. CDR1 is SGHVS and CDR2 is FQNEAQ in the germline V gene. CDR3 residues: CASSLLAGQETQYF. For the CDR3, the DNA is TGTGCCAGCAGCTTGTTAGCGGGGCAAGAGACCCAGTACTTC.

This clonotype was counted between two and nine times. The rearrangement uses TRBV6-5 and TRBJ1-2, with 7 bases fitting TRBD1. The V segment lost 4 bases and the J segment 4 bases; nucleotides outside the gene matches: 6. CDR3 size: 14 residues. The V gene's germline CDR1 is MNHEY and CDR2 SVGAGI. The CDR3 sequence is CASSSLTGVYGYTF. As DNA, the CDR3 is TGTGCCAGCAGTTCCCTTACAGGGGTCTATGGCTACACCTTC.

The rearrangement uses TRBV14 and TRBJ1-4, with 10 bases fitting TRBD1. Germline CDR1 and CDR2: SGHDN and FVKESK. V lost 5 bases and J lost 2; bases outside the gene matches: 8. The CDR3 extends over 17 amino acids. CDR3 sequence reads: CASSARDRGPTNEKLFF. The DNA for the CDR3 is TGTGCCAGCAGCGCCCGGGACAGGGGTCCGACTAATGAAAAACTGTTTTTT.

The chain has TRBV3-1 and TRBJ2-3; D ambiguous. CDR3 length: 13 residues. V lost 4 bases to trimming and J lost 6 bases, with 11 bases between them. Germline loops: CDR1 LGHDT, CDR2 YNNKEL (reference sequence). The DNA of the CDR3 is TGTGCCAGCAGCCGCACTCGGATCGATACGCAGTATTTT. Its translation: CASSRTRIDTQYF.

This sequence joins TRBV6-5 and TRBJ2-7; D could derive from TRBD1 or TRBD2 (5 bases each). The CDR3 is made up of 15 amino acids. Trimming stripped 4 bases from V and 6 bases from J, with 19 bases between. Germline CDR1 reads MNHEY; CDR2 reads SVGAGI. CDR3 bases: TGTGCCAGCAGTTCCCTGGGAGCATCAAGGGGCGAGCAGTACTTC. This codes for CASSSLGASRGEQYF.

The sample holds many counts of this clonotype. This chain joins TRBV7-2 and TRBJ2-5; no firm D call. Trimming took 5 bases from V and 3 from J, leaving 10 bases between them. The germline gives CDR1 SGHTA, CDR2 FQGNSA. The CDR3 extends over 13 amino acids. The CDR3 reads CASSRAHKETQYF. DNA for the CDR3: TGTGCCAGCAGCCGAGCACACAAAGAGACCCAGTACTTC. The whole variable domain, remainder taken from reference TRBV7-2 and TRBJ2-5, is GAGVSQSPSNKVTEKGKDVELRCDPISGHTALYWYRQSLGQGLEFLIYFQGNSAPDKSGLPSDRFSAERTGGSVSTLTIQRTQQEDSAVYLCASSRAHKETQYFGPGTRLLVL.

CDR3 DNA sequence: TGCGCCAGCAGCTTGTCGGCGGAATACACCTACGAGCAGTACTTC. This encodes CASSLSAEYTYEQYF. The chain couples TRBV5-1 to TRBJ2-7; D is ambiguous. Per the germline V gene, CDR1 is SGHRS and CDR2 is YFSETQ. There are 15 residues in the CDR3. V dropped 1 base and J dropped 2 bases, with 13 bases sitting between them. The entire variable domain, with the rest obtained from reference TRBV5-1 and TRBJ2-7, is as follows: KAGVTQTPRYLIKTRGQQVTLSCSPISGHRSVSWYQQTPGQGLQFLFEYFSETQRNKGNFPGRFSGRQFSNSRSEMNVSTLELGDSALYLCASSLSAEYTYEQYFGPGTRLTVT.

This clonotype came up many times. The chain couples TRBV25-1 to TRBJ1-1, with D uncertain. The CDR3 length is 13 residues. Germline V gives CDR1 MGHDK, CDR2 SYGVNS. V lost 7 bases and J 0 bases, leaving 9 bases between the germline ends. In DNA, the CDR3 is TGTGCCAGCACCGGACGGGTGAACACTGAAGCTTTCTTT. It translates to CASTGRVNTEAFF.

The rearrangement links TRBV9 to TRBJ1-1, with 9 bases matching TRBD1. The CDR3 is 16 amino acids. Germline V gene data show CDR1 as SGDLS and CDR2 as YYNGEE. The junction had 9 bases not matched to a gene; V was cut back by 3 bases and J by 3 bases. Here the CDR3 reads CASSEYRGLGDTEAFF. CDR3 sequence (DNA): TGTGCCAGCAGCGAGTACAGGGGGCTAGGCGACACTGAAGCTTTCTTT.

This clonotype was counted many times. The rearrangement uses TRBV6-5 and TRBJ1-1; D is unclear. The CDR3 runs 14 residues. CDR1 is MNHEY, CDR2 SVGAGI, per germline. V was shortened by 0 bases and J by 1 base, with 6 bases between the two germline ends. CDR3 loop: CASSYSIENTEAFF. In DNA, the CDR3 is TGTGCCAGCAGTTACTCTATTGAGAACACTGAAGCTTTCTTT.

This clonotype showed up just a few times. The genes are TRBV11-2 and TRBJ2-7; weak D call: TRBD2 (5 bases). The V end lost 5 bases, the J end lost 0 bases, and 14 bases lay between the germline ends. Looked up from germline, CDR1 is SGHAT and CDR2 is FQNNGV. CDR3 length: 15 residues. CDR3 region: CASSLRTGSSYEQYF. The CDR3 DNA reads TGTGCCAGCAGCCTTAGGACTGGCAGCTCCTACGAGCAGTACTTC. The full variable domain, its missing parts supplied by reference TRBV11-2 and TRBJ2-7, is EAGVAQSPRYKIIEKRQSVAFWCNPISGHATLYWYQQILGQGPKLLIQFQNNGVVDDSQLPKDRFSAERLKGVDSTLKIQPAKLEDSAVYLCASSLRTGSSYEQYFGPGTRLTVT.

This clonotype was picked up many times. The chain joins TRBV4-2 to TRBJ2-3; D perhaps matches TRBD2 (5 bases). Germline V gene data show CDR1 as LGHNA and CDR2 as YNFKEQ. Trimming took 6 bases from V and 0 from J, leaving 16 bases between them. The CDR3 runs to 16 residues. As DNA, the CDR3 is TGTGCCAGCAGTCCGGGTTCCGGGGTGAGCACAGATACGCAGTATTTT. This encodes CASSPGSGVSTDTQYF.

Many counts were recorded for this clonotype. The chain carries TRBV27 and TRBJ2-7, with no clear D. V lost 4 bases to trimming and J lost 7 bases, with 8 bases between them. The V gene's germline CDR1 is MNHEY and CDR2 SMNVEV (reference sequence). CDR3 length: 11 amino acids. In nucleotides, the CDR3 is TGTGCCAGCAGTTCCCCCGGGGAGCAGTACTTC. It is translated as CASSSPGEQYF.

V and J are TRBV30 and TRBJ1-1; D not certain. V was cut by 4 bases and J by 5 bases, with 8 bases left in between. CDR3 length: 11 amino acids. Germline values: CDR1 GTSNPN, CDR2 SVGIG (reference sequence). CDR3: CAWNGETEAFF. In nucleotides, the CDR3 is TGTGCCTGGAACGGGGAGACTGAAGCTTTCTTT.

This clonotype was seen repeatedly, ten times or more. The chain employs TRBV27 and TRBJ2-7; D is perhaps TRBD1 or TRBD2 (6 bases each). The V gene's germline CDR1 is MNHEY and CDR2 SMNVEV (reference sequence). There are 15 residues in the CDR3. V lost 2 bases to trimming and J lost 2 bases, with 13 bases between them. For the CDR3, the DNA is TGTGCCAGCAGTTTAGGGGGGCCCAGTCCCTACGAGCAGTACTTC. Translating it yields CASSLGGPSPYEQYF.

This clonotype was counted ten times or more. The chain has TRBV5-1 and TRBJ2-7; D is unclear. Trimming cost V 4 bases and J 6 bases, with 8 bases left between them. CDR1 is SGHRS and CDR2 is YFSETQ in the germline V gene. CDR3 length equals 11 residues. This CDR3 is CASSVGFEQYF. The CDR3 nucleotides are TGCGCCAGCAGCGTTGGTTTCGAGCAGTACTTC.

The V and J genes are TRBV6-2 or TRBV6-3 and TRBJ2-5; 7 bases fit TRBD1. The germline V gene has CDR1 MNHEY and CDR2 SVGEGT. V was clipped by 5 bases and J by 7 bases; unmatched bases: 7. This CDR3 spans 13 amino acids. The CDR3 nucleotides read TGTGCCAGCAGTCCCGGACAGGCGACGACCCAGTACTTC. Its translation is CASSPGQATTQYF.

The chain carries TRBV24-1 and TRBJ2-1; 12 bases align to TRBD1. The CDR3 is 20 residues long. Germline V gives CDR1 KGHDR, CDR2 SFDVKD. V lost 7 bases to trimming and J lost 0 bases; unmatched junction nucleotides: 15. The CDR3 sequence is CATSGRGTGGYESSYNEQFF. The CDR3 DNA reads as TGTGCCACCAGCGGTCGCGGGACAGGGGGCTACGAGAGCTCCTACAATGAGCAGTTCTTC.

This clonotype was seen a handful of times. The chain is built from TRBV7-9 and TRBJ1-6, with D maybe TRBD1 (5 bases). CDR3 length equals 12 residues. Trimming removed 6 bases at V and 7 bases at J, with 7 bases between. Germline loops: CDR1 SEHNR, CDR2 FQNEAQ (reference sequence). The CDR3 sequence: CASSRQNSPLHF. CDR3 nucleotide sequence: TGTGCCAGCAGTCGACAGAATTCACCCCTCCACTTT.

The chain employs TRBV12-3 or TRBV12-4 and TRBJ2-2, with 9 bases lining up with TRBD2. The CDR3 is 19 residues long. This CDR3 is CTFSLVNLRLAAITGELFF. The CDR3, as DNA: TGTACCTTCAGTTTAGTGAATTTGAGACTAGCGGCAATAACCGGGGAGCTGTTTTTT.

This clonotype occurred many times. The chain recombines TRBV29-1 with TRBJ1-1; a possible D gene is TRBD1 (5 bases). CDR1 and CDR2 (germline): SQVTM, ANQGSEA. V lost 7 bases and J lost 0, with 12 bases in between. The CDR3 length is 13 residues. CDR3 nucleotides: TGCAGCGCTTGGGGCAGCATGAACACTGAAGCTTTCTTT. Protein product: CSAWGSMNTEAFF.

The chain is built from TRBV6-5 and TRBJ2-7; D is perhaps TRBD1 (5 bases). Trimming stripped 0 bases from V and 3 bases from J, with 18 bases between. The germline V gene has CDR1 MNHEY and CDR2 SVGAGI. The CDR3 is made up of 17 amino acids. CDR3 nucleotides: TGTGCCAGCAGTTACTCGTTTGAGAGCAGGGCTAACTACGAGCAGTACTTC. Translation gives CASSYSFESRANYEQYF.

This clonotype was detected many times. This chain uses TRBV7-3 with TRBJ2-1, with D possibly being TRBD1 (5 bases). Germline values: CDR1 SGHTA, CDR2 FQGTGA. This CDR3 is built from 14 residues. The V gene lost 5 bases and the J gene lost 4 bases, with 12 bases spanning the gap. The CDR3, as DNA: TGTGCCAGCAGCCTCGGACACCTTTACAATGAGCAGTTCTTC. It is translated as CASSLGHLYNEQFF.

This chain links TRBV28 with TRBJ2-2, with 7 bases lining up with TRBD2. Per the germline V gene, CDR1 is MDHEN and CDR2 is SYDVKM. V gave up 8 bases and J gave up 3 bases; unmatched junction bases: 9. The CDR3 covers 15 residues. CDR3 sequence reads: CASQTGRADTGELFF. CDR3 in DNA: TGTGCCAGCCAGACGGGGAGGGCCGACACCGGGGAGCTGTTTTTT. The full variable domain, rest sourced from reference TRBV28 and TRBJ2-2, is DVKVTQSSRYLVKRTGEKVFLECVQDMDHENMFWYRQDPGLGLRLIYFSYDVKMKEKGDIPEGYSVSREKKERFSLILESASTNQTSMYLCASQTGRADTGELFFGEGSRLTVL.

The V gene is TRBV29-1, the J gene TRBJ2-5; TRBD2 aligns across 7 bases. Germline CDR1 and CDR2: SQVTM and ANQGSEA. This CDR3 contains 12 residues. Losses at the gene ends were 0 bases for V and 11 bases for J; bases not matched to a gene: 6. CDR3 amino acids: CSVEDSGRGQYF. In DNA, the CDR3 is TGCAGCGTTGAAGATTCGGGGCGGGGGCAGTACTTC. The full variable domain, in which reference TRBV29-1 and TRBJ2-5 provide the parts outside the CDR3, is SAVISQKPSRDICQRGTSLTIQCQVDSQVTMMFWYRQQPGQSLTLIATANQGSEATYESGFVIDKFPISRPNLTFSTLTVSNMSPEDSSIYLCSVEDSGRGQYFGPGTRLLVL.